This T cell receptor (beta chain) was profiled in a study of radiation and T cells in renal cell carcinoma. Study-level background: Nephrectomy followed 15 Gy stereotactic body radiation by 4 weeks.

TCRdb's copy holds only in-frame clones and misses some; the assay was immunoSEQ multiplex PCR. In the table there are roughly 130,000 clones, more than 75% of which are singletons. A remark on this clone: Its cognate antigen is unknown.

V gave up 2 bases and J gave up 6 bases; unmatched junction bases: 3. Germline values: CDR1 SGHRS, CDR2 YFSETQ. The CDR3 contains 15 residues. Regarding the study as a whole: In blood, top tumor clones expanded by 2 weeks, shrinking by 4. Baseline intratumoral clonotype presence is unknown without pretreatment biopsies.

Time point denoted: blood 2 weeks post-SBRT. The treatment is: 15 Gy SBRT to primary tumor, nephrectomy 4 weeks later. This renal cell carcinoma was of the clear cell type. Sequences were derived from blood, sampled from a patient whose treatment included radiotherapy and nephrectomy. The chain has TRBV5-1 and TRBJ2-1; 12 positions match TRBD2. The sequence was collected from a woman in her 70s with renal cell carcinoma. CDR3 coding DNA: TGCGCCAGCAGCTTACTAGCGGGGGGCGGCAATGAGCAGTTCTTC. Translation: CASSLLAGGGNEQFF.